This T cell receptor (beta chain) comes out of a study of control samples from healthy donors and cancer patients. Assay used: immunoSEQ multiplex PCR; TCRdb lists only in-frame clones, some missing. The sample carries 100,000 or so clones, about 89% recorded once. The sample taken for sequencing was blood. This receptor was identified in a man aged 25-40 years in good health.

The CDR3 DNA follows: TGTGCCAGCAGTTCAACGAAGGGCACTGAAGCTTTCTTT. It yields the protein CASSSTKGTEAFF. The rearrangement joins TRBV12-3 or TRBV12-4 to TRBJ1-1; D gene uncertain. V was clipped by 4 bases and J by 4 bases, with 10 bases between them. This CDR3 comprises 13 residues.